This T cell receptor beta chain was documented in a study of cytomegalovirus exposure and HLA in healthy donors. For this clone: Its specificity is not known.

Notes on the study in general: The finding came from a later analysis; first-cohort TCR clusters tended to co-occur in the 95 to 150 validation repertoires. Specificity of three CMV-associated chains for CMV antigens was verified in vitro.

TCRdb's table, derived via immunoSEQ multiplex PCR, lists solely in-frame clones and lacks some. Of approximately 120,000 clones detected, 85% to 90% appear once; the ten largest clones hold about 2%. The V end was cut by 10 bases, the J end by 0 bases, with 18 bases between. Germline V gives CDR1 MNHNS, CDR2 SASEGT. This CDR3 region has 15 residues. Sequenced material: PBMCs. The chain combines TRBV6-1 with TRBJ1-1; D remains ambiguous. This sequence originates from a woman aged 18-29 years in good health and CMV-seronegative. CDR3 coding DNA: TGTGCCACCCCGCCGGGGTATAGAGTGAACACTGAAGCTTTCTTT. Protein: CATPPGYRVNTEAFF.